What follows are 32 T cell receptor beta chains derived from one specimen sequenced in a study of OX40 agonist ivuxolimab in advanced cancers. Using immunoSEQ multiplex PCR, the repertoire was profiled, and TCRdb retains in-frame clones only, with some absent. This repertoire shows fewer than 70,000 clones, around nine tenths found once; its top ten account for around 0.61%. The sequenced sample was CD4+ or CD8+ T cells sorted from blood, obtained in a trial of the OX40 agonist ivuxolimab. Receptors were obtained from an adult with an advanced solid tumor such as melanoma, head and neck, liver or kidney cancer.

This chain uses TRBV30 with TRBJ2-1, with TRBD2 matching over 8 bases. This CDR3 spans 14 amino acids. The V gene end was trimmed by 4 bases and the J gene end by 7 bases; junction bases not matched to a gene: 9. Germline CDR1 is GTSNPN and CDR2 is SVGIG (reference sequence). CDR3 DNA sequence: TGTGCCTGGACCCCCGGGACTAGAGGTAATGAGCAGTTCTTC. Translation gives CAWTPGTRGNEQFF.

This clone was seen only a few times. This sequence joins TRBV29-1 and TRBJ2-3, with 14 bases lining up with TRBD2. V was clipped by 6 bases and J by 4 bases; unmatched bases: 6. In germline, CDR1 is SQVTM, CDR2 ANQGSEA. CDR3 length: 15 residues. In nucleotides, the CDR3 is TGCAGCGTCCCGGGACTAGCGGGAGTCCCAGATACGCAGTATTTT. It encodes CSVPGLAGVPDTQYF.

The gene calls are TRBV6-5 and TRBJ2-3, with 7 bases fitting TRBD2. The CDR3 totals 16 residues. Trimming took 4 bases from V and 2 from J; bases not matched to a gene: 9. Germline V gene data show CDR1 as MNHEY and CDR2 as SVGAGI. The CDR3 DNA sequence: TGTGCCAGCAGTTCGACCTCAGCGGGGCTCACAGATACGCAGTATTTT. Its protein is CASSSTSAGLTDTQYF.

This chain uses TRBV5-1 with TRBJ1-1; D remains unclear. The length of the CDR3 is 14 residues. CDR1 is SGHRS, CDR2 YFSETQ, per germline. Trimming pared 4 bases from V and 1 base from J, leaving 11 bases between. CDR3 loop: CASSPSGWNTEAFF. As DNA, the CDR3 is TGCGCCAGCAGCCCCTCGGGCTGGAACACTGAAGCTTTCTTT.

CDR3 loop: CASRDVSGRIDTQYF. The CDR3 nucleotides read TGTGCCAGTAGGGATGTTAGCGGGAGGATAGATACGCAGTATTTT. The chain uses TRBV19 and TRBJ2-3, with TRBD2 matching 10 bases. J was trimmed by 5 bases and V by 6 bases; bases with no gene match: 8. Germline CDR1 reads LNHDA; CDR2 reads SQIVND (reference sequence). The CDR3 is 15 residues long.

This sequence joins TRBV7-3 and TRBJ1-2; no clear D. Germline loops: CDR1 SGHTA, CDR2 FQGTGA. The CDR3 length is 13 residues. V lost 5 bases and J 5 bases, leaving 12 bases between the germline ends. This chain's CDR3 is CASSRRSGYGYTF. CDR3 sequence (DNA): TGTGCCAGCAGCCGTAGAAGTGGGTATGGCTACACCTTC.

DNA of the CDR3: TGTGCCAGCAGCTTAGTCCAGAACACCGGGGAGCTGTTTTTT. It translates to CASSLVQNTGELFF. The V gene is TRBV7-8, the J gene TRBJ2-2, with D unclear. Germline V gene sequence: CDR1 SGHVS, CDR2 FQNEAQ. Trimming shortened V by 1 base and J by 1 base, and 4 bases separated the two germline ends. CDR3 length: 14 amino acids.

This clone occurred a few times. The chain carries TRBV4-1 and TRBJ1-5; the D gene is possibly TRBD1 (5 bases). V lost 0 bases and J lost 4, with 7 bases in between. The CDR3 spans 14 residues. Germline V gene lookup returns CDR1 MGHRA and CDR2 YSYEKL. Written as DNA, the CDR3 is TGCGCCAGCAGCCAAGAGGCAGGGAATCAGCCCCAGCATTTT. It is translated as CASSQEAGNQPQHF.

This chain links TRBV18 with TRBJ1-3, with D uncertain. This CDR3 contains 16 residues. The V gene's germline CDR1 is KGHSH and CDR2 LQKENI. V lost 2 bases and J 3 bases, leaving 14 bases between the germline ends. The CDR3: CASSPEGRALGNTIYF. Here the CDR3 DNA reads TGTGCCAGCTCACCAGAGGGTAGGGCCCTTGGAAACACCATATATTTT.

CDR3 in amino acids: CASKTGDNEKLFF. CDR3 bases: TGTGCCAGTAAGACAGGCGATAATGAAAAACTGTTTTTT. This chain joins TRBV19 and TRBJ1-4; D perhaps matches TRBD1 (6 bases). There are 13 residues in the CDR3. The V and J ends lost 7 bases and 4 bases respectively, with 10 bases between them. Germline V gene sequence: CDR1 LNHDA, CDR2 SQIVND (reference sequence).

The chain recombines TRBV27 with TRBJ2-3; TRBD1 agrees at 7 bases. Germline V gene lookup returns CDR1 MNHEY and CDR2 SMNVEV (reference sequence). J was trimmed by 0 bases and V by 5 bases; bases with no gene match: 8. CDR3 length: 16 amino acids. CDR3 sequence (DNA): TGTGCCAGCAGTACCTGGACAGGCCTTAGCACAGATACGCAGTATTTT. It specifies CASSTWTGLSTDTQYF.

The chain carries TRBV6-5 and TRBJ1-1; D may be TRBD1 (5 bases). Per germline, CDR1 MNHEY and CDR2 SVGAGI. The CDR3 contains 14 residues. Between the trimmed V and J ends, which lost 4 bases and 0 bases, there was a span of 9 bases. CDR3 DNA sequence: TGTGCCAGCAGTTCCGGGACGGTGAACACTGAAGCTTTCTTT. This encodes CASSSGTVNTEAFF.

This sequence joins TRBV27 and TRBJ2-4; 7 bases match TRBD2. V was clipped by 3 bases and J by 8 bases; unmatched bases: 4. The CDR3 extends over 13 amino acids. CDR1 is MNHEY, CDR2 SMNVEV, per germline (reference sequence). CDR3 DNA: TGTGCCAGCAGTTTTTCAGGGAGGGACATTCAGTACTTC. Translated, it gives CASSFSGRDIQYF.

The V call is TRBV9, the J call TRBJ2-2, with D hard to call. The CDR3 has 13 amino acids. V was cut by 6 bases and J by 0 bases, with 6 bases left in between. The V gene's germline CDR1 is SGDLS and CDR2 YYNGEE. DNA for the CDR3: TGTGCCAGCACGACTCCGAACACCGGGGAGCTGTTTTTT. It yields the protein CASTTPNTGELFF.

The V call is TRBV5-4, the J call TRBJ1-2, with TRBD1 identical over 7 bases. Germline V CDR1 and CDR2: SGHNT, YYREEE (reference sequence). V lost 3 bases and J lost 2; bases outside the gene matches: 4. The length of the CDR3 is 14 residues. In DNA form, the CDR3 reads TGTGCCAGCAGCTCCCTGACAGGGAACTATGGCTACACCTTC. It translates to CASSSLTGNYGYTF. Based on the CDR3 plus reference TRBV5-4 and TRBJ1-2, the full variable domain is ETGVTQSPTHLIKTRGQQVTLRCSSQSGHNTVSWYQQALGQGPQFIFQYYREEENGRGNFPPRFSGLQFPNYSSELNVNALELDDSALYLCASSSLTGNYGYTFGSGTRLTVV.

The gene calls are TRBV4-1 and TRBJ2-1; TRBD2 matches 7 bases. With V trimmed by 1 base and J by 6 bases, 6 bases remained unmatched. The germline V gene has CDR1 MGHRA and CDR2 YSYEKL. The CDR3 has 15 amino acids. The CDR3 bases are TGCGCCAGCAGCCAAGCGAGACTAGCCTTCAATGAGCAGTTCTTC. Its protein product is CASSQARLAFNEQFF.

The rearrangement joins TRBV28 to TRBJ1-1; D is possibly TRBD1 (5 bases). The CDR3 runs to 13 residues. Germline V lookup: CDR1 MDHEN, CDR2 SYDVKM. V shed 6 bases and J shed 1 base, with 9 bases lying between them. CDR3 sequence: CASSLRENTEAFF. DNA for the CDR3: TGTGCCAGCAGCCTCAGGGAGAACACTGAAGCTTTCTTT.

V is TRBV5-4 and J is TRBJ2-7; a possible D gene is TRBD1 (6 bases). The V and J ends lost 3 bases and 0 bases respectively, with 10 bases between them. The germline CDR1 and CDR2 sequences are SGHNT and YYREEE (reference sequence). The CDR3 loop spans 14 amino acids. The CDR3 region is CASSSDSFSYEQYF. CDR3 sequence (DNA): TGTGCCAGCAGCTCGGACAGTTTCTCCTACGAGCAGTACTTC.

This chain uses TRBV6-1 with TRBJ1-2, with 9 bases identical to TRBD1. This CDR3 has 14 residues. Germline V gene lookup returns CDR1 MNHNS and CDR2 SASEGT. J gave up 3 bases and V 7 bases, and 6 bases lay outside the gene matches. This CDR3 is CASIGTGFDYGYTF. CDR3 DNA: TGTGCCAGCATCGGGACAGGGTTCGACTATGGCTACACCTTC.

This chain's CDR3 is CASSVAGGPGEQYF. As DNA, the CDR3 is TGTGCCAGCAGTGTAGCGGGAGGGCCCGGCGAGCAGTACTTC. This chain connects TRBV28 to TRBJ2-7; TRBD2 agrees at 11 bases. The CDR3 spans 14 residues. The J segment lost 6 bases and the V segment lost 5 bases, leaving 6 bases of the junction unmatched. Looked up from germline, CDR1 is MDHEN and CDR2 is SYDVKM.

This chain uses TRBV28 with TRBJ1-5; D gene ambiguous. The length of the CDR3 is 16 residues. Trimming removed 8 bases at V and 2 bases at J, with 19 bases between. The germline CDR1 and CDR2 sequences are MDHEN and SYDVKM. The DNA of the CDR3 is TGTGCCAGCTGGGCCCCGAGGATGGGTGGCAATCAGCCCCAGCATTTT. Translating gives CASWAPRMGGNQPQHF.

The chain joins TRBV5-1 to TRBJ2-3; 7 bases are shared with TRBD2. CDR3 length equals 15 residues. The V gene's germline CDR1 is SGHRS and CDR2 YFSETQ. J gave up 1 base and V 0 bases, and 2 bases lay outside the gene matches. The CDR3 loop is CASSLGLAGTDTQYF. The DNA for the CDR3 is TGCGCCAGCAGCTTGGGGCTAGCGGGCACAGATACGCAGTATTTT.

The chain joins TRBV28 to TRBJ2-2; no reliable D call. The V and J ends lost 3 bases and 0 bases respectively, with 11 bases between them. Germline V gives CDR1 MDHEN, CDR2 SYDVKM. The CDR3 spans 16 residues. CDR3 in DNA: TGTGCCAGCAGTTTGACCCCCCCCGCGAACACCGGGGAGCTGTTTTTT. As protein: CASSLTPPANTGELFF.

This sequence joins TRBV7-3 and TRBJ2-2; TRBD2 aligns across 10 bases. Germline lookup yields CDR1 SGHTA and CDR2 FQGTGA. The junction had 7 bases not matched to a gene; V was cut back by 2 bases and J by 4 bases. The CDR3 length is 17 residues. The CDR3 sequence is CASSLEVRLAGTGELFF. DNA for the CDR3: TGTGCCAGCAGCTTAGAGGTACGACTAGCGGGCACCGGGGAGCTGTTTTTT.

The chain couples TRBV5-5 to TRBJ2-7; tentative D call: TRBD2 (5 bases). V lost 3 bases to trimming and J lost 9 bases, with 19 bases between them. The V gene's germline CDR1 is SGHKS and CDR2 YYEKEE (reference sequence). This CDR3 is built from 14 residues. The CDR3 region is CASSSGNPSYGQYF. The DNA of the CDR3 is TGTGCCAGCAGCTCCGGGAACCCCTCCTATGGGCAGTACTTC.

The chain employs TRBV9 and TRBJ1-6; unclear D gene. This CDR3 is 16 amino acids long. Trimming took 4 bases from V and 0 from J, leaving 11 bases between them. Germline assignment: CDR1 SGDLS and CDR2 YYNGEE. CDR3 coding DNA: TGTGCCAGCAGCCCGCCGGGCAGCTCCTATAATTCACCCCTCCACTTT. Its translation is CASSPPGSSYNSPLHF.

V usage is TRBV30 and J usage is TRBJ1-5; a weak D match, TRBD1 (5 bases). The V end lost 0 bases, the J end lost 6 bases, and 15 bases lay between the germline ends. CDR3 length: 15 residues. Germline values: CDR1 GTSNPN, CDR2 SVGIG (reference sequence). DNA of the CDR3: TGTGCCTGGAGTGTAATAGGCGGGACGCCTCAGCCCCAGCATTTT. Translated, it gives CAWSVIGGTPQPQHF.

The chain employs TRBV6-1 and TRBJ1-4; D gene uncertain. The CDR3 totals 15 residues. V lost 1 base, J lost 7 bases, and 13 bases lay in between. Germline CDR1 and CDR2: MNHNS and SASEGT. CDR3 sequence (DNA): TGTGCCAGCAGTGAAGTCGCAGGCCCTTTTGAAAAACTGTTTTTT. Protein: CASSEVAGPFEKLFF.

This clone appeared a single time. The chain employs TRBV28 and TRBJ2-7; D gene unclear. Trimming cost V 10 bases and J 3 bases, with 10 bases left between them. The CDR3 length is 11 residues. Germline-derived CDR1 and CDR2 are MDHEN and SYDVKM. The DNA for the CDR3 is TGTGCCACTCAAAATGACTACGAGCAGTACTTC. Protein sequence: CATQNDYEQYF.

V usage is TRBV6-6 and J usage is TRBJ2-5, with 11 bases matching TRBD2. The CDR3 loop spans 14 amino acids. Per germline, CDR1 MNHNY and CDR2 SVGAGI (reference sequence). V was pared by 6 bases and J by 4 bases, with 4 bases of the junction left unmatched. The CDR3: CASRKGLAAETQYF. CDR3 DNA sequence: TGTGCCAGCAGAAAGGGACTAGCGGCAGAGACCCAGTACTTC.

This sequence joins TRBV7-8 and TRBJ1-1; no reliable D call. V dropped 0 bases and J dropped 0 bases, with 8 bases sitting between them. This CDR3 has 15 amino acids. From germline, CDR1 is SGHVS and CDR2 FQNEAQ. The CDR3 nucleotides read TGTGCCAGCAGCTTAGCGGCCGATCTGAACACTGAAGCTTTCTTT. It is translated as CASSLAADLNTEAFF.

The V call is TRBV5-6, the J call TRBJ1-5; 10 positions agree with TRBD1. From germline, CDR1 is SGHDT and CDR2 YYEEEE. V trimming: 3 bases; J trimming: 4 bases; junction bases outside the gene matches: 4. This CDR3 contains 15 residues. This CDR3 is CASSWTGGVNQPQHF. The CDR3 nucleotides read TGTGCCAGCAGCTGGACAGGGGGGGTTAATCAGCCCCAGCATTTT.